This T cell receptor beta chain was captured in a study of pediatric ulcerative colitis. Study-level findings and limits: Rectal repertoires separated controls, mild-moderate and acute severe colitis.

The data were produced by immunoSEQ multiplex PCR, yet TCRdb's version contains in-frame clones alone and is incomplete. The sample consists of approximately 30,000 clones, roughly four fifths of them appearing once. In the case of this clone: The antigen remains unidentified.

Trimming removed 5 bases from V and 4 bases from J, with 18 bases in between. Looked up from germline, CDR1 is LNHDA and CDR2 is SQIVND (reference sequence). The CDR3 has 16 amino acids. Sequenced input: blood. This clonotype was sampled from a boy aged 5 to 17 with severe ulcerative colitis. The V and J genes are TRBV19 and TRBJ1-5, with a tentative D call TRBD1 (5 bases). In DNA, the CDR3 is TGTGCCAGTAGTCCCGGCGGGGGTAGTAAGAATCAGCCCCAGCATTTT. Translating gives CASSPGGGSKNQPQHF.